This T cell receptor beta chain originates from a study of blood T cell repertoires in COVID-19. TCRdb's copy holds only in-frame clones and misses some; the assay was immunoSEQ multiplex PCR. The data hold 300,000 to 450,000 clones, with 85% to 90% observed a single time. V was pared by 7 bases and J by 5 bases, with 6 bases between. The CDR3 sequence is 10 residues long. The germline gives CDR1 DFQATT, CDR2 SNEGSKA (reference sequence). This sequence joins TRBV20-1 and TRBJ2-1; the D is unclear. Sequencing input: PBMCs or T cells enriched from blood (not recorded which). This receptor was obtained from a man aged 18-30 years who had recovered from COVID-19. CDR3 amino acids: CSGLNNEQFF. As DNA, the CDR3 is TGCAGTGGACTCAACAATGAGCAGTTCTTC.